This T cell receptor beta chain was sequenced in a study of blood T cell repertoires in COVID-19 (dated by TCRdb to about 2020). Regarding the complete study: Samples from collaborators originated in the United States, Italy and Spain and spanned both the acute and convalescent phases of COVID-19. The material from the prospective study consisted of cDNA or gDNA derived from T cells, B-cell-depleted T cells, or PBMCs. The dataset comprised deeply sampled blood TCRbeta repertoires from subjects exposed to, actively infected with, or recovered from COVID-19. The repertoires were made available in a free public database intended to serve as a resource for research on the immune response to SARS-CoV-2. Samples were obtained from the ongoing ImmuneRACE study (first 160 participants) and from over 1,000 subjects provided by 6 global collaborators. The sample metadata nearly always contained a de-identified subject ID, COVID-19 status, age in years and sex. Where HLA class I and class II types were available, the types were taken from metadata supplied by the sample provider, not from assay-based typing.

Germline trimming: 4 bases from V, 5 bases from J; junction bases outside gene matches: 4. The CDR3 holds 15 amino acids from the cysteine to the phenylalanine. The only DNA kept is the CDR3, 45 bases in frame from the first base. CDR1 and CDR2 are read off the germline V gene as LGHNA and YSLEER. Comments on this clone: Its antigen specificity is not known. The sample holds no much larger clone one base away, and base qualities are not on file.

Summary of the overall study and its limitations: The quantity of clinical and demographic metadata differed by source and by participant and was supplied without curation.

Participants in the prospective study were enrolled through a virtual design, were aged about 18 to 90 years, and lived in 24 United States geographic areas. Cohort assignment in the prospective study relied on participant-reported clinical history from a screening survey and a study questionnaire. Each participant in the prospective study had whole blood, serum and a nasopharyngeal or oropharyngeal swab collected by mobile phlebotomists. Over a roughly 2-month period, participants in the prospective study had the option of providing additional blood draws and questionnaires. Before DNA extraction, prospective study blood samples were shipped either frozen or at room temperature. The immunoSEQ Assay, a bias-controlled multiplex PCR, was used to amplify TCRbeta CDR3 regions from genomic DNA. Per the original workflow: The number of nucleated cells in each sample was estimated by amplification of reference gene primers within the assay. To quantify the absolute abundance of each unique TCRbeta CDR3 rearrangement, sequence reads were collapsed and filtered. For each sample, productive Simpson clonality was calculated as the square root of Simpson's diversity index over productive rearrangements. TCRdb provides this immuneACCESS table in a form limited to in-frame rearrangements. Some clones are lacking; in checked studies, under half of them reflect an unresolved V gene, and why the rest are absent is not known. The V and J calls and clone size are taken from that table; D and trimming were inferred from the DNA. The sample table records 150,000 to 200,000 clones; around 82% of these occur just once. The leading ten clones occupy about a sixth of the sample.

The sequence joins TRBV4-3 to TRBJ1-4; TRBD1 fits 10 bases in the junction. Material for sequencing was PBMCs or T cells enriched from blood (not recorded which). The TCR comes from a woman between 50 and 59 years old with acute COVID-19. The nucleotide sequence is given as TGCGCCAGCAGCCGAGGACAGGGGGGGAATGAAAAACTGTTTTTT. This gives the protein CASSRGQGGNEKLFF.